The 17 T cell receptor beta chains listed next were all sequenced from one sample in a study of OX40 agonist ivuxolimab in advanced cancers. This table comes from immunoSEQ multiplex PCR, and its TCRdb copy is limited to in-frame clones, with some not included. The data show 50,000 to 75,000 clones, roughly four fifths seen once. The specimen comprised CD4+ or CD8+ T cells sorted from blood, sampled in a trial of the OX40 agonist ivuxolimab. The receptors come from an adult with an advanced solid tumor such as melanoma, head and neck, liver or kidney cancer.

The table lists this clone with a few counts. Here the CDR3 reads CASSPENRGRSSPLHF. The CDR3 nucleotides read TGCGCCAGCAGCCCGGAGAACAGGGGAAGAAGTTCACCCCTCCACTTT. The chain has TRBV4-1 and TRBJ1-6; 7 nucleotides align to TRBD1. Looked up from germline, CDR1 is MGHRA and CDR2 is YSYEKL. Trimming cost V 4 bases and J 9 bases; bases outside gene matches: 12. CDR3 length: 16 residues.

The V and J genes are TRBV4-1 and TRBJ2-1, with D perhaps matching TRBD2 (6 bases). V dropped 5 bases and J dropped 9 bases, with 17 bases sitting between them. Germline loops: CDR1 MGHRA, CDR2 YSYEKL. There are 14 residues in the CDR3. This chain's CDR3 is CASSGLGAGPEQFF. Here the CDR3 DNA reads TGCGCCAGCAGCGGGTTAGGGGCGGGACCTGAGCAGTTCTTC.

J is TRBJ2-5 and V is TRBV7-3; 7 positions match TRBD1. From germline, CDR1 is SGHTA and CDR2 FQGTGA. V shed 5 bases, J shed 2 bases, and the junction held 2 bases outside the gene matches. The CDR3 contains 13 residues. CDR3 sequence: CASSKGQQETQYF. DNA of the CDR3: TGTGCCAGCAGCAAGGGACAGCAAGAGACCCAGTACTTC.

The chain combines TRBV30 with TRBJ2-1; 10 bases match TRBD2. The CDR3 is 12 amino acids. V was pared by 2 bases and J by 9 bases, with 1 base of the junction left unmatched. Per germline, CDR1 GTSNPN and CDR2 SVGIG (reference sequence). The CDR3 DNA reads TGTGCCTGGAGTCAGCGGGAGGGTGAGCAGTTCTTC. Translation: CAWSQREGEQFF. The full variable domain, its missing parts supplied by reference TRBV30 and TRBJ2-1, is SQTIHQWPATLVQPVGSPLSLECTVEGTSNPNLYWYRQAAGRGLQLLFYSVGIGQISSEVPQNLSASRPQDRQFILSSKKLLLSDSGFYLCAWSQREGEQFFGPGTRLTVL.

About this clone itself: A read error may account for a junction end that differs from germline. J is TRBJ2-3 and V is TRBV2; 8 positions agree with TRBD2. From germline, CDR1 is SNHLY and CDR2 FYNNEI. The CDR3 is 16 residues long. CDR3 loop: CASTAPTSGLPDAQYF. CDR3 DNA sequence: TGTGCCAGCACCGCACCTACTAGCGGACTCCCAGATGCGCAGTATTTT.

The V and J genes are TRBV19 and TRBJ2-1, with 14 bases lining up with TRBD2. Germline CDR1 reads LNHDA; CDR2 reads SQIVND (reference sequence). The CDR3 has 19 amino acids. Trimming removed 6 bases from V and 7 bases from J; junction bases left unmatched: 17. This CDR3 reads CASRMGQGRTSGGFNEQFF. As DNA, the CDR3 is TGTGCCAGTAGGATGGGACAGGGAAGGACTAGCGGGGGGTTTAATGAGCAGTTCTTC.

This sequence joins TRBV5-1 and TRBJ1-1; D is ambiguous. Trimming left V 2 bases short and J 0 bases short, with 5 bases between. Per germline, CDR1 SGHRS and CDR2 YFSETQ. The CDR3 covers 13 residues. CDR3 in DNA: TGCGCCAGCAGCTTCTCCGTGAACACTGAAGCTTTCTTT. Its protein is CASSFSVNTEAFF.

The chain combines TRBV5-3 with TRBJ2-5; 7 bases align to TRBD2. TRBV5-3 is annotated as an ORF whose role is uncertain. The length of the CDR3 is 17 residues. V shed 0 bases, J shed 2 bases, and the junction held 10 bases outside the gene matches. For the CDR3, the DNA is TGTGCCAGAAGCTTGGGGCTAGCGGACCCGATTCAAGAGACCCAGTACTTC. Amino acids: CARSLGLADPIQETQYF.

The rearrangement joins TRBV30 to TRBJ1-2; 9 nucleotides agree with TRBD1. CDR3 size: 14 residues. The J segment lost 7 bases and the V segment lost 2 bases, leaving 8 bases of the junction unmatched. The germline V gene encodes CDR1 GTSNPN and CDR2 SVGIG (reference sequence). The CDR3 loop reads CAWSFRDRDAGYTF. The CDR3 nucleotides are TGTGCCTGGAGTTTCCGGGACAGGGATGCTGGCTACACCTTC.

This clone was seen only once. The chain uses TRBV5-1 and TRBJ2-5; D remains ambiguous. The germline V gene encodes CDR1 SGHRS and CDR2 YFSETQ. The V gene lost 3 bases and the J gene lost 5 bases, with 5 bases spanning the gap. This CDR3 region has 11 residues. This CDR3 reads CASSWMETQYF. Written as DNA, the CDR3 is TGCGCCAGCAGCTGGATGGAGACCCAGTACTTC.

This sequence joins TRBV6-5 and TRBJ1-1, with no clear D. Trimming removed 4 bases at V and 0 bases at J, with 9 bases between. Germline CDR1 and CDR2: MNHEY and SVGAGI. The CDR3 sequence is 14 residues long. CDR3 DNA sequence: TGTGCCAGCAGTTGGAATTTCATGAACACTGAAGCTTTCTTT. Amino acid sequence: CASSWNFMNTEAFF.

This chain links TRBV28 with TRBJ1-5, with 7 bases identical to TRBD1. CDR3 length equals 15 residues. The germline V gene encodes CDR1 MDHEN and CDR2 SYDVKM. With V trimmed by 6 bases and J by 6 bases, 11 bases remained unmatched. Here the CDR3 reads CASSNQPGGRQPQHF. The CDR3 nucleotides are TGTGCCAGCAGCAACCAACCAGGGGGGCGTCAGCCCCAGCATTTT.

The CDR3: CASSARTGKEPYNEQFF. The CDR3 coding sequence is TGCGCCAGCAGCGCCCGGACAGGGAAGGAGCCCTACAATGAGCAGTTCTTC. The chain couples TRBV5-1 to TRBJ2-1; TRBD1 matches 8 bases. Germline CDR1 and CDR2: SGHRS and YFSETQ. This CDR3 is 17 amino acids long. Trimming cost V 4 bases and J 2 bases; bases outside gene matches: 11.

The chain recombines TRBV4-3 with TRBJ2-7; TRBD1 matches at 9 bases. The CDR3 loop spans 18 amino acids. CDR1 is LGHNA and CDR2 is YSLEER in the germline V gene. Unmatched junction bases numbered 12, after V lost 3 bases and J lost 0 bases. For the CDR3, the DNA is TGCGCCAGCAGCCAGACTTGGTACGGGACAGGGCTCTCCTACGAGCAGTACTTC. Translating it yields CASSQTWYGTGLSYEQYF.

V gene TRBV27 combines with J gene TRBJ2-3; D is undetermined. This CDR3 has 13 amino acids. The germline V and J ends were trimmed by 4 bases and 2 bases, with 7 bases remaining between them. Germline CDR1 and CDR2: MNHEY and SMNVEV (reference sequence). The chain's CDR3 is CASSSPYTDTQYF. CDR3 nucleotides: TGTGCCAGCAGTTCCCCCTACACAGATACGCAGTATTTT.

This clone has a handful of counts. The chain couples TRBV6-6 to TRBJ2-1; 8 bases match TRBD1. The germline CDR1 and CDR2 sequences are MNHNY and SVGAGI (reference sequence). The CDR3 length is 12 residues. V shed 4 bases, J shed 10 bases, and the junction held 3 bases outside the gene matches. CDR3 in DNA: TGTGCCAGCAGTTCACAGGGGGGAGAGCAGTTCTTC. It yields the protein CASSSQGGEQFF.

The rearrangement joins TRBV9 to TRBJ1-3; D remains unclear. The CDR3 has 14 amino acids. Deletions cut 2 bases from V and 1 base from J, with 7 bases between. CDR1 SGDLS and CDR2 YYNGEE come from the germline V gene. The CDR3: CASSVLSSGNTIYF. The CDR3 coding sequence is TGTGCCAGCAGCGTCTTATCTTCTGGAAACACCATATATTTT.